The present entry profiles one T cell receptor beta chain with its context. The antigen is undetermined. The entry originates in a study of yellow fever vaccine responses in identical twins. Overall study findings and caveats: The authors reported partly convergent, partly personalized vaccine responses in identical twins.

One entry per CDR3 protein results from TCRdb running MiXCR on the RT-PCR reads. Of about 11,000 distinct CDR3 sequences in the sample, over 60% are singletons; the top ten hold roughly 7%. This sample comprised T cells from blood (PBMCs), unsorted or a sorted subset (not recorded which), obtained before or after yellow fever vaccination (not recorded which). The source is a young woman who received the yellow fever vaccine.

The CDR3 loop reads CATSSNDRGRLETQYF. CDR3 DNA sequence: TGTGCCACCAGCAGCAACGACAGGGGGCGCTTAGAGACCCAGTACTTC. This chain uses TRBV15 with TRBJ2-5; 10 bases map to TRBD1. This CDR3 is 16 amino acids long. V dropped 3 bases and J dropped 4; count of bases not matched to a gene: 8. CDR1 is LNHNV, CDR2 YYDKDF, per germline (reference sequence).